The 30 T cell receptor beta chains reported below all come from one sample, sequenced in a study of human T cells and chemical hapten exposure. TCRdb reprocessed the RACE reads with MiXCR, giving one entry per CDR3 protein. Among 84,000 or so distinct CDR3 sequences, 7.5% to 9.5% were seen once, and the ten largest hold just over 2.5%. Time point: pre-sensitization, week 0. As to treatment: therapeutic diphenylcyclopropenone sensitization with weekly scalp DPC. Material: whole blood, obtained in connection with sensitization to the hapten diphenylcyclopropenone (DPC). Receptors were obtained from a man in his forties or fifties with alopecia areata. Some clones in this sample may be carry-over from other donors' samples.

This clonotype was detected a few times. The chain uses TRBV6-6 and TRBJ2-7, with D uncertain. V gave up 0 bases and J gave up 4 bases, with 7 bases separating them. There are 13 residues in the CDR3. CDR1 is MNHNY, CDR2 SVGAGI, per germline (reference sequence). CDR3 sequence reads: CASSYSIGYEQYF. In DNA form, the CDR3 reads TGTGCCAGCAGTTACTCGATTGGGTACGAGCAGTACTTC.

This chain uses TRBV11-2 with TRBJ2-3; 11 bases are a match to TRBD2. The ends lost 1 base at V and 4 bases at J; junction bases unmatched: 7. This CDR3 has 17 amino acids. CDR1 is SGHAT, CDR2 FQNNGV, per germline. The CDR3: CASSLGRGLAGPDTQYF. CDR3 DNA sequence: TGTGCCAGCAGCTTAGGCCGAGGACTAGCGGGCCCAGATACGCAGTATTTT. The full variable domain, with the rest looked up from reference TRBV11-2 and TRBJ2-3, is EAGVAQSPRYKIIEKRQSVAFWCNPISGHATLYWYQQILGQGPKLLIQFQNNGVVDDSQLPKDRFSAERLKGVDSTLKIQPAKLEDSAVYLCASSLGRGLAGPDTQYFGPGTRLTVL.

This clonotype occurred many times. The chain carries TRBV27 and TRBJ2-3; D gene uncertain. The CDR3 extends over 14 amino acids. Looked up from germline, CDR1 is MNHEY and CDR2 is SMNVEV (reference sequence). Trimming cost V 3 bases and J 0 bases, with 7 bases left between them. Here the CDR3 DNA reads TGTGCCAGCAGTTTGGGCGATAGCACAGATACGCAGTATTTT. Translating it yields CASSLGDSTDTQYF.

This chain joins TRBV21-1 and TRBJ2-7. TRBV21-1 is given as a pseudogene. The CDR3 loop spans 16 amino acids. Written as DNA, the CDR3 is TGTGCCAGCAGCAAGAATGAGGATCTGATCCAATTTTTGCAGTACGTC. Translating gives CASSKNEDLIQFLQYV.

Comment on this clonotype: One end of the junction fails to match germline, which may point to a read error. The chain combines TRBV18 with TRBJ2-3; D not resolved. This CDR3 contains 15 residues. Germline loops: CDR1 KGHSH, CDR2 LQKENI. The CDR3: CDSSPTEIDPDTQYF. The CDR3 bases are TGTGACAGCTCACCGACCGAAATAGATCCAGATACGCAGTATTTT. Looking up the rest from reference TRBV18 and TRBJ2-3 gives the full variable domain: NAGVMQNPRHLVRRRGQEARLRCSPMKGHSHVYWYRQLPEEGLKFMVYLQKENIIDESGMPKERFSAEFPKEGPSILRIQQVVRGDSAAYFCDSSPTEIDPDTQYFGPGTRLTVL.

The chain employs TRBV20-1 and TRBJ2-7; 9 nucleotides line up with TRBD1. Germline CDR1 is DFQATT and CDR2 is SNEGSKA (reference sequence). V was pared by 5 bases and J by 3 bases, with 5 bases of the junction left unmatched. CDR3 length equals 13 residues. Written as DNA, the CDR3 is TGCAGTGCTCTCAGGACAGGGGACTACGAGCAGTACTTC. Its protein is CSALRTGDYEQYF.

A few counts support this clonotype. This chain joins TRBV12-3 or TRBV12-4 and TRBJ2-7; D assignment may be TRBD1 or TRBD2 (6 bases each). The V end was cut by 5 bases, the J end by 1 base, with 12 bases between. The CDR3 has 14 amino acids. CDR3 nucleotide sequence: TGTGCCAGCAGTCCCGGAGGGGGGTCCTACGAGCAGTACGTC. Amino acids: CASSPGGGSYEQYV.

This clonotype was found many times. The chain recombines TRBV5-6 with TRBJ1-2, with D possibly being TRBD1 (6 bases). Per germline, CDR1 SGHDT and CDR2 YYEEEE. The CDR3 totals 15 residues. Trimming took 3 bases from V and 10 from J, leaving 22 bases between them. DNA for the CDR3: TGTGCCAGCAGCTCCGCAGGGGACCCGCTGTTTGACTACACCTTC. It is translated as CASSSAGDPLFDYTF.

This clonotype appeared many times. This chain connects TRBV14 to TRBJ1-4; no reliable D call. V lost 6 bases, J lost 3 bases, and 8 bases lay in between. CDR1 and CDR2 (germline): SGHDN, FVKESK. The CDR3 contains 13 residues. CDR3 residues: CASSVGPNEKLFF. The CDR3 DNA is TGTGCCAGCAGTGTCGGGCCTAATGAAAAACTGTTTTTT.

The chain is built from TRBV27 and TRBJ2-3; possibly TRBD2 for D (6 bases). The length of the CDR3 is 15 residues. V lost 0 bases to trimming and J lost 5 bases, with 12 bases between them. CDR1 and CDR2 from the germline V gene are MNHEY and SMNVEV (reference sequence). DNA of the CDR3: TGTGCCAGCAGTTTATCTCCTAGCGCGGGAGATACGCAGTATTTT. Translation gives CASSLSPSAGDTQYF.

The rearrangement joins TRBV5-6 to TRBJ1-2; D is undetermined. Deletions cut 7 bases from V and 2 bases from J, with 6 bases between. The CDR3 is 11 amino acids. The germline V gene has CDR1 SGHDT and CDR2 YYEEEE. This chain's CDR3 is CASLQNYGYTF. The CDR3 bases are TGTGCCAGCCTGCAGAACTATGGCTACACCTTC. The full variable domain, completed using reference TRBV5-6 and TRBJ1-2, is DAGVTQSPTHLIKTRGQQVTLRCSPKSGHDTVSWYQQALGQGPQFIFQYYEEEERQRGNFPDRFSGHQFPNYSSELNVNALLLGDSALYLCASLQNYGYTFGSGTRLTVV.

There are a few counts of this clonotype. The genes are TRBV19 and TRBJ2-1, with D possibly TRBD2 on 6 matching bases. The V end was cut by 6 bases, the J end by 2 bases, with 11 bases between. CDR1 and CDR2 from the germline V gene are LNHDA and SQIVND (reference sequence). This CDR3 has 14 residues. CDR3 sequence (DNA): TGTGCCAGTAGAACGGGAGTAGCCTACAATGAGCAGTTCTTC. Encoded protein: CASRTGVAYNEQFF.

By its share, this clonotype is medium-sized (0.01 to 0.1%). The gene calls are TRBV7-8 and TRBJ2-7; D gene uncertain. This CDR3 is 14 amino acids long. Trimming pared 2 bases from V and 2 bases from J, leaving 10 bases between. The germline CDR1 and CDR2 sequences are SGHVS and FQNEAQ. This CDR3 reads CASSLNLLAYEQYV. The CDR3 bases are TGTGCCAGCAGCTTAAATTTACTCGCCTACGAGCAGTACGTC.

The chain combines TRBV9 with TRBJ1-1; D is uncertain. Germline assignment: CDR1 SGDLS and CDR2 YYNGEE. V was cut by 0 bases and J by 5 bases, with 8 bases left in between. The CDR3 runs 13 residues. The CDR3 region has the DNA TGTGCCAGCAGCGTAGGAGGGTGGACTGAAGCTTTCTTT. It encodes CASSVGGWTEAFF.

This clonotype was seen repeatedly, ten times or more. V and J are TRBV7-9 and TRBJ2-7; 9 nucleotides line up with TRBD2. With V trimmed by 5 bases and J by 3 bases, 5 bases remained unmatched. This CDR3 contains 14 residues. From germline, CDR1 is SEHNR and CDR2 FQNEAQ (reference sequence). The CDR3 region has the DNA TGTGCCAGCAGCCTCGGACTAGCGAGCTACGAGCAGTACGTC. It yields the protein CASSLGLASYEQYV.

The table lists this clonotype with many counts. The chain carries TRBV5-4 and TRBJ1-3; 8 bases line up with TRBD1. V lost 2 bases and J lost 9; bases outside the gene matches: 4. The germline gives CDR1 SGHNT, CDR2 YYREEE (reference sequence). The CDR3 spans 13 residues. The CDR3 DNA sequence: TGTGCCAGCAGCTTCATACAGGGGGGCACCATATATTTT. Protein product: CASSFIQGGTIYF. Full variable domain (missing parts from reference TRBV5-4 and TRBJ1-3): ETGVTQSPTHLIKTRGQQVTLRCSSQSGHNTVSWYQQALGQGPQFIFQYYREEENGRGNFPPRFSGLQFPNYSSELNVNALELDDSALYLCASSFIQGGTIYFGEGSWLTVV.

This clonotype was detected only a few times. This sequence joins TRBV6-2 or TRBV6-3 and TRBJ2-3; D possibly uses TRBD1 or TRBD2 (5 bases each). CDR1 is MNHEY and CDR2 is SVGEGT in the germline V gene. Trimming took 0 bases from V and 8 from J, leaving 15 bases between them. The length of the CDR3 is 15 residues. CDR3 loop: CASSYSGTPSGTQYF. CDR3 bases: TGTGCCAGCAGTTACTCGGGGACCCCCTCCGGTACGCAGTATTTT.

This clonotype was recorded many times. V usage is TRBV7-8 and J usage is TRBJ1-1; TRBD1 aligns across 8 bases. Trimming took 5 bases from V and 1 from J; bases not matched to a gene: 12. CDR3 length equals 17 residues. Germline lookup yields CDR1 SGHVS and CDR2 FQNEAQ. The CDR3 sequence: CASSSIRGLSGNTEAFF. The CDR3 DNA sequence: TGTGCCAGCAGCAGTATCAGGGGGCTGTCGGGGAACACTGAAGCTTTCTTT.

Comment on this clonotype: The junction shows a germline mismatch at one end, possibly a read error. V is TRBV12-3 or TRBV12-4 and J is TRBJ2-1; D gene ambiguous. The CDR3 has 12 residues. The CDR3, as DNA: TGTGCCAGCAGTTTCCATCAGGAACCCGAAGTCTTC. It codes for CASSFHQEPEVF.

This clonotype was counted ten times or more. The chain joins TRBV27 to TRBJ1-5; D remains ambiguous. The CDR3 covers 17 residues. Per the germline V gene, CDR1 is MNHEY and CDR2 is SMNVEV (reference sequence). The V gene lost 2 bases and the J gene lost 0 bases, with 14 bases spanning the gap. The DNA of the CDR3 is TGTGCCAGCAGTTTAAACGGTTGGCAAAATAGCAATCAGCCCCAGCATTTT. This codes for CASSLNGWQNSNQPQHF.

This clonotype has just a few counts. The J gene is TRBJ2-1, the V gene TRBV5-6; D is unclear. The CDR3 sequence is 12 residues long. V was pared by 0 bases and J by 12 bases, with 10 bases between. Germline CDR1 reads SGHDT; CDR2 reads YYEEEE. DNA for the CDR3: TGTGCCAGCAGCTTGGGAGGCCTCGGGCAGTTCTTC. This translates into CASSLGGLGQFF.

V gene TRBV20-1 combines with J gene TRBJ2-4; 8 bases are a match to TRBD1. The V gene's germline CDR1 is DFQATT and CDR2 SNEGSKA (reference sequence). This CDR3 contains 14 residues. With 4 bases clipped from V and 9 bases from J, the junction kept 11 bases outside the gene matches. In DNA, the CDR3 is TGCAGTGCTAAGACAGGGGAGCAAAAAGTCATTCAGTACTTC. It yields the protein CSAKTGEQKVIQYF.

This clonotype was found a few times. The V call is TRBV5-1, the J call TRBJ2-3; D possibly matches TRBD1 or TRBD2 (5 bases each). Trimming stripped 0 bases from V and 6 bases from J, with 11 bases between. The CDR3 covers 14 residues. Per the germline V gene, CDR1 is SGHRS and CDR2 is YFSETQ. The CDR3 sequence: CASSLAGTIDTQYF. The CDR3 DNA reads as TGCGCCAGCAGCTTGGCGGGGACCATCGATACGCAGTATTTT.

The chain uses TRBV5-1 and TRBJ2-7; D is uncertain. This CDR3 spans 12 amino acids. CDR1 is SGHRS and CDR2 is YFSETQ in the germline V gene. V was pared by 4 bases and J by 6 bases, with 11 bases between. CDR3 DNA sequence: TGCGCCAGCAGCGGCGGAGCTGGCGAGCAGTACGTC. It translates to CASSGGAGEQYV.

This clonotype was found many times. This chain uses TRBV18 with TRBJ1-1; D not resolved. V was cut by 5 bases and J by 5 bases, with 12 bases left in between. From germline, CDR1 is KGHSH and CDR2 LQKENI. The CDR3 runs to 13 residues. The CDR3 here is CASSGRDQTEAFF. Here the CDR3 DNA reads TGTGCCAGCTCAGGGCGAGATCAAACTGAAGCTTTCTTT.

This clonotype has more than one count but fewer than ten. This chain links TRBV27 with TRBJ2-2, with no clear D. The CDR3 extends over 14 amino acids. Germline lookup yields CDR1 MNHEY and CDR2 SMNVEV (reference sequence). The germline V and J ends were trimmed by 4 bases and 3 bases, with 9 bases remaining between them. The CDR3 DNA reads as TGTGCCAGCAGTTCTCGCGGCGACACCGGGGAGCTGTTTTTT. Protein: CASSSRGDTGELFF.

This clonotype has at least ten counts. This chain connects TRBV4-3 to TRBJ1-2, with D uncertain. The CDR3 is 14 amino acids. V was clipped by 2 bases and J by 4 bases, with 11 bases between them. CDR1 LGHNA and CDR2 YSLEER come from the germline V gene. CDR3 coding DNA: TGCGCCAGCAGCCAACTGGCCAATAGCTATGGCTACACCTTC. Its protein is CASSQLANSYGYTF.

J is TRBJ2-3 and V is TRBV14, with 7 positions matching TRBD2. The CDR3 totals 15 residues. Germline lookup yields CDR1 SGHDN and CDR2 FVKESK. V shed 4 bases and J 2 bases; nucleotides not matched to a gene: 6. The CDR3 is CASSRIAGLTDTQYF. The CDR3 DNA is TGTGCCAGCAGCCGGATAGCGGGCCTCACAGATACGCAGTATTTT.

This clonotype was observed many times. The chain links TRBV4-3 to TRBJ2-7; 10 bases fit TRBD2. V dropped 3 bases and J dropped 2; count of bases not matched to a gene: 7. The germline V gene has CDR1 LGHNA and CDR2 YSLEER. The CDR3 totals 16 residues. CDR3 DNA sequence: TGCGCCAGCAGCCACGAGATACTAGCGGGAACCTACGAGCAGTACGTC. Encoded protein: CASSHEILAGTYEQYV.

The sample holds a few counts of this clonotype. This chain joins TRBV20-1 and TRBJ1-1; D not resolved. The CDR3 is made up of 15 amino acids. Trimming shortened V by 1 base and J by 5 bases, and 17 bases separated the two germline ends. CDR1 DFQATT and CDR2 SNEGSKA come from the germline V gene (reference sequence). CDR3 nucleotide sequence: TGCAGTGCTAGAGGCCTGCGGAGCATTGGAACTGAAGCTTTCTTT. Residues: CSARGLRSIGTEAFF.